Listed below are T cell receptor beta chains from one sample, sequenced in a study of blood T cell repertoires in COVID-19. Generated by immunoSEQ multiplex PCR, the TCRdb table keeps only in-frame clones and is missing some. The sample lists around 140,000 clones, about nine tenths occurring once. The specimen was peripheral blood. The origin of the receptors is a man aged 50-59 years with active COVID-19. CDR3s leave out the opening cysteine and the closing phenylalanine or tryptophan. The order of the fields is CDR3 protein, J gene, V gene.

ASSLWTGWGTDTQY,TRBJ2-3,TRBV11-3
ASSPTSGRLNEQF,TRBJ2-1,TRBV7-2
ASSPGRGSVYGYT,TRBJ1-2,TRBV7-9
ASSPIWQGGQPQH,TRBJ1-5,TRBV7-2
AISGRGGTGELF,TRBJ2-2,TRBV10-3
AWSVASGEYEQF,TRBJ2-1,TRBV30
ASSETGTNNEQY,TRBJ2-7,TRBV6-1
ATSRTLASTDTQY,TRBJ2-3,TRBV15
ASSQDQPRGASGYEQY,TRBJ2-7,TRBV4-3
ASRNSFNSPLH,TRBJ1-6,TRBV27
ASSLAGSGANVLT,TRBJ2-6,TRBV5-5
ATTASGGVYEQY,TRBJ2-7,TRBV15
ASSHDGYNSPLH,TRBJ1-6,TRBV4-2
ASSDGGQNGYT,TRBJ1-2,TRBV25-1
ASSLATKGRLAGETQY,TRBJ2-5,TRBV7-9
ASSPERPSTDTQY,TRBJ2-3,TRBV6-5
ATTWDTSSGNTIY,TRBJ1-3,TRBV6-5
ASSESSGGGYEQY,TRBJ2-7,TRBV2
ASSFPGFEQY,TRBJ2-7,TRBV11-2
ASSPRAGGYQETQY,TRBJ2-5,TRBV7-7
ASSPRDEQY,TRBJ2-7,TRBV7-2
ASSSGQGRGSSTRAF,TRBJ1-1,TRBV7-6
AISSDRGRSGTDTQY,TRBJ2-3,TRBV10-3
SASLGPSTEAF,TRBJ1-1,TRBV20-1
ASSLGQAAGELF,TRBJ2-2,TRBV11-3
ASSLGAGPPGGNTIY,TRBJ1-3,TRBV5-1
ASSTSIVRHEQF,TRBJ2-1,TRBV19
ASSLNRQGEAF,TRBJ1-1,TRBV7-3
ASSWLAGGPDTQY,TRBJ2-3,TRBV7-2
ASSPGRASGANVLT,TRBJ2-6,TRBV4-1
ATKEGSTDTQY,TRBJ2-3,TRBV6-5
ASSSSLDQPQH,TRBJ1-5,TRBV5-6
ASSPVMNTEAF,TRBJ1-1,TRBV5-1
ASSRVNYGYT,TRBJ1-2,TRBV2
ASSHSSEYGYT,TRBJ1-2,TRBV6-5
ASSQGTSAEF,TRBJ2-1,TRBV9
ASSYRQNNQPQH,TRBJ1-5,TRBV11-3
ASSSPSQGWNTGELF,TRBJ2-2,TRBV7-8
ASSLLLGGSPLH,TRBJ1-6,TRBV7-6
ASSPSGLVYEQY,TRBJ2-7,TRBV18
ASSPAPKGRSTDTQY,TRBJ2-3,TRBV7-8
ASRGGYNEQF,TRBJ2-1,TRBV12-3/TRBV12-4
SVRDRGGTEAF,TRBJ1-1,TRBV29-1
ASLSLRGYNEQF,TRBJ2-1,TRBV19
ASSLDTNTGELF,TRBJ2-2,TRBV11-3
ASLIGGLMNTEAF,TRBJ1-1,TRBV2
ASSQTGGETQY,TRBJ2-5,TRBV19